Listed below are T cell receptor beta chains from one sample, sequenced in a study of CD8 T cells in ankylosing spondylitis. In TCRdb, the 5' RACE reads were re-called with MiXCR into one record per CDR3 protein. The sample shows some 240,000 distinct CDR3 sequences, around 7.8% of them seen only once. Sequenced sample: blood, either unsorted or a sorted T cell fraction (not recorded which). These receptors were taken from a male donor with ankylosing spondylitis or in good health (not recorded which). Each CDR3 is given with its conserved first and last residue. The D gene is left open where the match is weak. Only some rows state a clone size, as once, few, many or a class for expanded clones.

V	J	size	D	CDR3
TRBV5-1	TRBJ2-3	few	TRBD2	CASSSEGRADTQYF
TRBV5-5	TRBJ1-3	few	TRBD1	CASSPDRNSGNTIYF
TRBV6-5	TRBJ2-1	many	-	CASSYGGISYNEQFF
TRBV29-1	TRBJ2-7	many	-	CSGGRESYEQYF
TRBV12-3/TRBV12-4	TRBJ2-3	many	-	CASSPSSASTDTQYF
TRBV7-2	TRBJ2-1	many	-	CASSSPGIRGLNNEQFF
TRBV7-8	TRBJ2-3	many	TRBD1	CASSSGQGRADTQYF
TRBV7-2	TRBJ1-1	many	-	CASSSPSQVNTEAFF
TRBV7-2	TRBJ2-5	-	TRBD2	CASSTIAGGQETQYF
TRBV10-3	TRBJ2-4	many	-	CAISESTENIQYF
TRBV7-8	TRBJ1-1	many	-	CASRRDLNTEAFF
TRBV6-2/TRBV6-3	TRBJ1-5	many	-	CASSGPRGDQPQHF
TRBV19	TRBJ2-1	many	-	CASSPGYEQFF
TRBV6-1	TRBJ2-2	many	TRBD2	CASRGTSVTGELFF
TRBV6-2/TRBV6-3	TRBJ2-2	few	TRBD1	CASSPAAQGITGELFF
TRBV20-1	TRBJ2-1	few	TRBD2	CSALGLAAREQFF
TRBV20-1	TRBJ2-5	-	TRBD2	CSASSLAGNQETQYF
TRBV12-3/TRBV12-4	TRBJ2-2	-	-	CASSLARVAGPGELFF
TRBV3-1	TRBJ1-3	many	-	CASSQQGGVDTIYF
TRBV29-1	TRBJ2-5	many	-	CSVGVRLGETQYF
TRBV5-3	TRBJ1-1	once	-	CAMSPGRLNTEAFF
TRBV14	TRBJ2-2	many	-	CASSQDEVGRRVTGELFF
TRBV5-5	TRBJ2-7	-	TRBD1	CASSFGTGGSYEQNF
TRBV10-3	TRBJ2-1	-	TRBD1	CAISDMTGSAYNEQFF
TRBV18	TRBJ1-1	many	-	CASSPPPKTEAFF
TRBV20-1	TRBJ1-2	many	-	CSAETGGYGYTF
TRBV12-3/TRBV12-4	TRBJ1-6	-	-	CASSFEGERNSPLHF
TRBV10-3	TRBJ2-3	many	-	CAIRDLSSTDTQYF
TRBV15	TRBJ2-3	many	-	CATLPGDISVTDTQYF
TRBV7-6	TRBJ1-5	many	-	CASSLVRGQQPQHF
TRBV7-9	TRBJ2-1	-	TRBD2	CASSPLWRGYYNEQFF